A single sample gave rise to the 12 T cell receptor beta chains below, sequenced in a study of shared clonotypes between healthy human individuals. The assay was immunoSEQ multiplex PCR, and TCRdb's table has in-frame clones only and misses some. This sample has over a million clones; 96% occur once, and the top ten carry about 1.2%. The sequencing input was naive CD4+ T cells sorted from blood. Noted subset: CD45RA+ positively selected. The origin of the receptors is a man aged 30 to 39 in good health.

The rearrangement uses TRBV5-5 and TRBJ2-5; D perhaps matches TRBD2 (6 bases). Germline CDR1 reads SGHKS; CDR2 reads YYEKEE (reference sequence). CDR3 length: 16 amino acids. V dropped 1 base and J dropped 2 bases, with 15 bases sitting between them. As DNA, the CDR3 is TGTGCCAGCAGCTTGCGTCGAGTTGGGGGGCAAGAGACCCAGTACTTC. As protein: CASSLRRVGGQETQYF.

The chain is built from TRBV7-9 and TRBJ1-1, with D tentatively TRBD1 (6 bases). In germline, CDR1 is SEHNR, CDR2 FQNEAQ (reference sequence). With 5 bases removed from V and 5 bases from J, the gap between germline ends came to 15 bases. The CDR3 length is 14 residues. The CDR3 bases are TGTGCCAGCAGCCCAGGGGTAGGGCGGACTGAAGCTTTCTTT. Translating gives CASSPGVGRTEAFF.

The CDR3 nucleotides read TGTGCCAGTAGTTCAGGCCCTACAGGGCGCAATCAGCCCCAGCATTTT. It translates to CASSSGPTGRNQPQHF. This chain connects TRBV19 to TRBJ1-5; TRBD1 might be the D (6 bases). V lost 5 bases to trimming and J lost 2 bases, with 16 bases between them. The CDR3 totals 16 residues. Germline V gives CDR1 LNHDA, CDR2 SQIVND (reference sequence).

V is TRBV7-2 and J is TRBJ2-4; no clear D. In germline, CDR1 is SGHTA, CDR2 FQGNSA. CDR3 length: 16 amino acids. V lost 5 bases and J 0 bases, leaving 14 bases between the germline ends. CDR3 DNA sequence: TGTGCCAGCAGCGTTCTTTTGACCCTAGCCAAAAACATTCAGTACTTC. It specifies CASSVLLTLAKNIQYF.

The V and J genes are TRBV5-6 and TRBJ2-7, with D tentatively TRBD2 (6 bases). CDR3 length: 15 amino acids. Trimming pared 1 base from V and 0 bases from J, leaving 11 bases between. Germline-derived CDR1 and CDR2 are SGHDT and YYEEEE. CDR3 protein: CASSLRAGSSYEQYF. The CDR3 DNA follows: TGTGCCAGCAGCTTGAGGGCGGGAAGCTCCTACGAGCAGTACTTC.

The rearrangement uses TRBV10-3 and TRBJ2-7, with 12 bases fitting TRBD1. CDR3 length: 12 residues. Germline assignment: CDR1 ENHRY and CDR2 SYGVKD. The V and J ends lost 11 bases and 6 bases, in that order; junction bases with no gene match: 5. The CDR3 DNA sequence: TGTGCCGTCCGGGACAGGGGGCTCGAGCAGTACTTC. Its protein product is CAVRDRGLEQYF.

The chain links TRBV30 to TRBJ2-4; TRBD2 agrees at 10 bases. The CDR3 runs 18 residues. The germline V gene has CDR1 GTSNPN and CDR2 SVGIG (reference sequence). V lost 0 bases, J lost 2 bases, and 10 bases stayed unmatched. CDR3 DNA sequence: TGTGCCTGGAGTGTGTATAGCGGGAGGCCTCTGTCCAAAAACATTCAGTACTTC. It is translated as CAWSVYSGRPLSKNIQYF.

The CDR3 DNA sequence: TGTGCCTGGAGTCCACCCGGGACAGGGATCAACACCGGGGAGCTGTTTTTT. Its translation: CAWSPPGTGINTGELFF. The rearrangement uses TRBV30 and TRBJ2-2, with 9 bases matching TRBD1. Germline assignment: CDR1 GTSNPN and CDR2 SVGIG (reference sequence). J lost 2 bases, V lost 2 bases, and 9 bases had no gene match. CDR3 length: 17 amino acids.

V gene TRBV5-1 combines with J gene TRBJ2-7, with D possibly called TRBD1 or TRBD2 (5 bases each). The CDR3 consists of 15 residues. V dropped 4 bases and J dropped 0 bases, with 14 bases sitting between them. Per germline, CDR1 SGHRS and CDR2 YFSETQ. CDR3 sequence reads: CASSLVGAGSYEQYF. Written as DNA, the CDR3 is TGCGCCAGCAGCCTAGTCGGGGCCGGCTCCTACGAGCAGTACTTC. The variable domain in full, with the rest retrieved from reference TRBV5-1 and TRBJ2-7, is KAGVTQTPRYLIKTRGQQVTLSCSPISGHRSVSWYQQTPGQGLQFLFEYFSETQRNKGNFPGRFSGRQFSNSRSEMNVSTLELGDSALYLCASSLVGAGSYEQYFGPGTRLTVT.

The chain is built from TRBV5-1 and TRBJ1-1; D is undetermined. The germline V and J ends were trimmed by 1 base and 7 bases, with 8 bases remaining between them. Germline V gene lookup returns CDR1 SGHRS and CDR2 YFSETQ. CDR3 length: 12 residues. CDR3 in amino acids: CASSLPQSEAFF. The CDR3 nucleotides read TGCGCCAGCAGCTTGCCCCAAAGTGAAGCTTTCTTT.

J is TRBJ2-5 and V is TRBV6-1; D unresolved. The CDR3 loop spans 13 amino acids. The V and J ends lost 2 bases and 7 bases respectively, with 11 bases between them. Germline CDR1 and CDR2: MNHNS and SASEGT. CDR3 in DNA: TGTGCCAGCAGTGAACAGCTACCCCGGACCCAGTACTTC. Protein product: CASSEQLPRTQYF.

The chain is built from TRBV28 and TRBJ2-7, with 15 bases fitting TRBD2. Germline V CDR1 and CDR2: MDHEN, SYDVKM. Germline trimming cut 3 bases from V and 5 bases from J; bases unmatched to any gene: 11. This CDR3 is 18 amino acids long. DNA for the CDR3: TGTGCCAGCAGTTTTCTCCGGACTAGCGGGAGGGCCTACCACGAGCAGTACTTC. It is translated as CASSFLRTSGRAYHEQYF.